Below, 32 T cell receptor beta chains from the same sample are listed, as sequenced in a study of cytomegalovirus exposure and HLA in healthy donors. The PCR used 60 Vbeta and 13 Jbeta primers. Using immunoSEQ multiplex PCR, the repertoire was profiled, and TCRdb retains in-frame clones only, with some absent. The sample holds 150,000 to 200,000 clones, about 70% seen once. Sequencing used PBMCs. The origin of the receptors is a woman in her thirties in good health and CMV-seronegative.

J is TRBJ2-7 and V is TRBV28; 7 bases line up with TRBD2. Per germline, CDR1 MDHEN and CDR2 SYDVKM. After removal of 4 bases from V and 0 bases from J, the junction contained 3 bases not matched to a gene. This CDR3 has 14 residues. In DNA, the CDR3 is TGTGCCAGCAGTTGGCGGGGGATCTCCTACGAGCAGTACTTC. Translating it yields CASSWRGISYEQYF.

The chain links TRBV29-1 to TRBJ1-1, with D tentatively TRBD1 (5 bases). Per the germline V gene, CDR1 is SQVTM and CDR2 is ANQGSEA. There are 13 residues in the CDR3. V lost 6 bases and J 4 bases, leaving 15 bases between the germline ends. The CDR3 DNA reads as TGCAGCGTCGCAGGGAGGGCGACCACTGAAGCTTTCTTT. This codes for CSVAGRATTEAFF.

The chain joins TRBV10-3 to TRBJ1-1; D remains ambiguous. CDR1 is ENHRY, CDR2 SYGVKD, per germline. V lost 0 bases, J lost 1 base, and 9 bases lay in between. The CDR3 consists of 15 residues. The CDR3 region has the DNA TGTGCCATCAGTGAGTCTGGCCAGGAGAACACTGAAGCTTTCTTT. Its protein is CAISESGQENTEAFF.

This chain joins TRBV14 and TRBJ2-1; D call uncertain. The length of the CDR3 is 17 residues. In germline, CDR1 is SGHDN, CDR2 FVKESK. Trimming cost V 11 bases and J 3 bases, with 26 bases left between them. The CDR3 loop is CAPPSHTSSRSYNEQFF. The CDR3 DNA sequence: TGTGCCCCCCCCTCCCACACAAGCAGTCGGAGCTACAATGAGCAGTTCTTC.

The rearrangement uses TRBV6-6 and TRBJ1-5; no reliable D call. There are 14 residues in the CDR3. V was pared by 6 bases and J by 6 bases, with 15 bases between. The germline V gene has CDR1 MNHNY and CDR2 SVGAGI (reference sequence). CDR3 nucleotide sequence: TGTGCCAGCAGGACGACAAAACTGGGTCAGCCCCAGCATTTT. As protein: CASRTTKLGQPQHF.

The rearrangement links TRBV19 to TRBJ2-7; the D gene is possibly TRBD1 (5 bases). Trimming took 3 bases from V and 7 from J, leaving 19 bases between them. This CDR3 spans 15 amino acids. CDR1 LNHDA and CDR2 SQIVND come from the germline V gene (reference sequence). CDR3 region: CASSIKAKGSWEQYF. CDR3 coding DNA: TGTGCCAGTAGTATTAAGGCGAAGGGGTCGTGGGAGCAGTACTTC.

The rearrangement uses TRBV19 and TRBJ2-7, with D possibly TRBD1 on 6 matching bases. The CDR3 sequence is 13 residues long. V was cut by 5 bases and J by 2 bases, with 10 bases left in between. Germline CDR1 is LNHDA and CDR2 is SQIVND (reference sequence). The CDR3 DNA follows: TGTGCCAGTAGTGCGGACAGTCCCTACGAGCAGTACTTC. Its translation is CASSADSPYEQYF.

CDR3 residues: CASSLAGTSGYEQYF. As DNA, the CDR3 is TGTGCCAGCAGCCTGGCCGGGACTAGCGGCTACGAGCAGTACTTC. This rearrangement joins TRBV7-3 to TRBJ2-7; 11 bases are shared with TRBD2. CDR3 length equals 15 residues. V shed 5 bases, J shed 3 bases, and the junction held 6 bases outside the gene matches. Germline values: CDR1 SGHTA, CDR2 FQGTGA.

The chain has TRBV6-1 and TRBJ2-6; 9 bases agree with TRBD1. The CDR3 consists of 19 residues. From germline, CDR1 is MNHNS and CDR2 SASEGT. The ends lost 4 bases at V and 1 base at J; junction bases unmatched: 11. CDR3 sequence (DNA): TGTGCCAGCAGTGCTAGAATGACAGGGGGAAGGTCTGGGGCCAACGTCCTGACTTTC. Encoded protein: CASSARMTGGRSGANVLTF.

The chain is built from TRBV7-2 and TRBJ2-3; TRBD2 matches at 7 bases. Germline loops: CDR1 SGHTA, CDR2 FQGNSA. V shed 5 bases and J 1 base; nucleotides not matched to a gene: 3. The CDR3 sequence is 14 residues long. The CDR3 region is CASSGAGGTDTQYF. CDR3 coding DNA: TGTGCCAGCAGCGGCGCGGGAGGCACAGATACGCAGTATTTT.

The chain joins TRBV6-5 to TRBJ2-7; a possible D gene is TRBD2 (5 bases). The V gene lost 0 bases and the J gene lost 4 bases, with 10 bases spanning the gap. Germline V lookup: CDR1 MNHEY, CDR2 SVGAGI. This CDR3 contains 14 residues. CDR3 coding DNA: TGTGCCAGCAGTTACTCGAGGGTTTCATACGAGCAGTACTTC. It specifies CASSYSRVSYEQYF.

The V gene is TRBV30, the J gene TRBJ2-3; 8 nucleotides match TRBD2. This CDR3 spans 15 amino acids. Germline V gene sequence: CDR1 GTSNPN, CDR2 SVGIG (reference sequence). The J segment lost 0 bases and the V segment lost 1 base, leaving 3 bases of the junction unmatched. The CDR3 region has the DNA TGTGCCTGGAGTGAACTAGCGGCCAGCACAGATACGCAGTATTTT. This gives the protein CAWSELAASTDTQYF.

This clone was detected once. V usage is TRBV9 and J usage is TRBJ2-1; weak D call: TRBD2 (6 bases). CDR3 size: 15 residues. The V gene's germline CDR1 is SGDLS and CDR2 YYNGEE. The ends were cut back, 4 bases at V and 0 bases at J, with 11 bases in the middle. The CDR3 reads CASSPGGISYNEQFF. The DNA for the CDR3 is TGTGCCAGCAGCCCAGGAGGGATCTCCTACAATGAGCAGTTCTTC.

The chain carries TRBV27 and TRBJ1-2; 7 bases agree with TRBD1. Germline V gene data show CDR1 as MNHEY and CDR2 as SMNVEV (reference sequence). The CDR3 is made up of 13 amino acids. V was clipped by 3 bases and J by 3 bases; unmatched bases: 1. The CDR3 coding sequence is TGTGCCAGCAGTTTTGGGACAGACTATGGCTACACCTTC. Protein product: CASSFGTDYGYTF.

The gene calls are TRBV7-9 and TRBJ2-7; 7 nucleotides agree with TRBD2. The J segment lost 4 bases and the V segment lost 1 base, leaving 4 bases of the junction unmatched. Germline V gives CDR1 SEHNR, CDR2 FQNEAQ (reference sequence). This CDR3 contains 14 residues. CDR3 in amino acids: CASSLDGTKYEQYF. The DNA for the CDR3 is TGTGCCAGCAGCTTAGACGGGACTAAATACGAGCAGTACTTC.

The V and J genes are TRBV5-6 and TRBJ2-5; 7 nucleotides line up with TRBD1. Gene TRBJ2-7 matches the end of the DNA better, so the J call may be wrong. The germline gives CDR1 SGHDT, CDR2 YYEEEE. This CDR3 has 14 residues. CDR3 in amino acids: CASSFRTGDYEQYF. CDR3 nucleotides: TGTGCCAGCAGCTTTAGGACAGGCGATTACGAGCAGTACTTC.

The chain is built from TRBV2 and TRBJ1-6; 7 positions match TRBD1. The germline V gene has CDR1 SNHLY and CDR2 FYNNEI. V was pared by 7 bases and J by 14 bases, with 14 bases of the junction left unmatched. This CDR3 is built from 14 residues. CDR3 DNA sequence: TGTGCCAGCATGGGCGGGGACAGCGGTCAGGCCCTCCACTTT. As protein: CASMGGDSGQALHF.

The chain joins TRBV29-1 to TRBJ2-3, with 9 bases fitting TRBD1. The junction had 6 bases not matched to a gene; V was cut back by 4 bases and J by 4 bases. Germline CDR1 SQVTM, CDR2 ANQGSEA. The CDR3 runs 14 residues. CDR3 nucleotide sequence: TGCAGCGTTGGGACAGGGGACTCTGCAGATACGCAGTATTTT. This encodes CSVGTGDSADTQYF.

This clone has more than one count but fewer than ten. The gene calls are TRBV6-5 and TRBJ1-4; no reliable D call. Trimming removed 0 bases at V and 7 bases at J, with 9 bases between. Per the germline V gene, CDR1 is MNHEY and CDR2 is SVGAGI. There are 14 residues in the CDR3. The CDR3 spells CASSYSRRVEKLFF. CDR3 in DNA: TGTGCCAGCAGTTACTCTAGGAGGGTTGAAAAACTGTTTTTT.

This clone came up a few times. Here the CDR3 reads CASSAGTANEKLFF. The DNA for the CDR3 is TGTGCCAGCAGTGCCGGGACAGCTAATGAAAAACTGTTTTTT. The V and J genes are TRBV2 and TRBJ1-4; 7 bases match TRBD1. With V trimmed by 4 bases and J by 3 bases, 2 bases remained unmatched. Germline lookup yields CDR1 SNHLY and CDR2 FYNNEI. CDR3 length equals 14 residues.

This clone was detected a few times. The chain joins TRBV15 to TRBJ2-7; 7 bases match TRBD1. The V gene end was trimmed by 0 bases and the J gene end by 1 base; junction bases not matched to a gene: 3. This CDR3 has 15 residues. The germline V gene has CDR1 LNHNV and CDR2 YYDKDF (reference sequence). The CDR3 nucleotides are TGTGCCACCAGCAGAGATAGGGACAGATCCTACGAGCAGTACTTC. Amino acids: CATSRDRDRSYEQYF.

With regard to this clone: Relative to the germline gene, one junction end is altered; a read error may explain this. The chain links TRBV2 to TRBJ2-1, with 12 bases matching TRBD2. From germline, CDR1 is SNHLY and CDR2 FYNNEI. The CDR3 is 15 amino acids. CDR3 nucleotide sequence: TGTGCCAGCAGGGCTAGCGGGGGGGCCGGAAATGGGCAGTTCTTC. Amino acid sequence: CASRASGGAGNGQFF.

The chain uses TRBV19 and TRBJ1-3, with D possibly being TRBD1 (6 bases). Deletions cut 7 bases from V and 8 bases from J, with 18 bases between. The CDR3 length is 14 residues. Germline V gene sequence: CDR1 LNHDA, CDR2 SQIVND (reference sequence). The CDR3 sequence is CASTYTGSVDTIYF. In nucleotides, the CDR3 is TGTGCCAGTACCTACACAGGGTCTGTGGACACCATATATTTT.

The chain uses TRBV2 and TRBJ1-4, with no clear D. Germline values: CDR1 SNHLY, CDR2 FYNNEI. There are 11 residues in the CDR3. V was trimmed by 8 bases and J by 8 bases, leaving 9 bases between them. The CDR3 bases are TGTGCCAGCCTTATTAGCGAAAAACTGTTTTTT. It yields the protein CASLISEKLFF.

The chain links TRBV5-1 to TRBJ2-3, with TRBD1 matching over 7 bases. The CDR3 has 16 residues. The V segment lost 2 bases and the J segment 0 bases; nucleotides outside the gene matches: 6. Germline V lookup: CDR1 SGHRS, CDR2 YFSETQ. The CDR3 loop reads CASSFIGQASTDTQYF. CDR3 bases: TGCGCCAGCAGCTTTATCGGACAGGCAAGCACAGATACGCAGTATTTT.

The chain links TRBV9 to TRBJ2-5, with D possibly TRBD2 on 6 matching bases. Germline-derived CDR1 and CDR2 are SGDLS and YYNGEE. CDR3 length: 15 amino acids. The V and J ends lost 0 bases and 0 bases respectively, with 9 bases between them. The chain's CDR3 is CASSVGVADQETQYF. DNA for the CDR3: TGTGCCAGCAGCGTAGGTGTAGCGGACCAAGAGACCCAGTACTTC.

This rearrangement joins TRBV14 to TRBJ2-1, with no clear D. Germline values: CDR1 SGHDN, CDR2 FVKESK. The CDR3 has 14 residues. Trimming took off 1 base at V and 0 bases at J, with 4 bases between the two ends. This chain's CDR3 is CASSQGSSYNEQFF. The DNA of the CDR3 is TGTGCCAGCAGCCAAGGCAGCTCCTACAATGAGCAGTTCTTC.

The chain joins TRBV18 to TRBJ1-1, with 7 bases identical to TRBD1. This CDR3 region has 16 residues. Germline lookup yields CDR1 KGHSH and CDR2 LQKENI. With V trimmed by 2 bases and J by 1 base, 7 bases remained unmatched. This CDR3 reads CASSPIGDSSNTEAFF. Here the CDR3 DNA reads TGTGCCAGCTCACCAATCGGGGACAGTTCGAACACTGAAGCTTTCTTT.

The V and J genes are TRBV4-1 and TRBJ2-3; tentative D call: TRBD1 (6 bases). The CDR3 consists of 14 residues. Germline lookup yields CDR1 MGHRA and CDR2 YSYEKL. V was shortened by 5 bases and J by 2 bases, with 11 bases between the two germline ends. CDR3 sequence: CASSVRDNTDTQYF. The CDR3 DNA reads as TGCGCCAGCAGCGTCCGGGACAACACAGATACGCAGTATTTT.

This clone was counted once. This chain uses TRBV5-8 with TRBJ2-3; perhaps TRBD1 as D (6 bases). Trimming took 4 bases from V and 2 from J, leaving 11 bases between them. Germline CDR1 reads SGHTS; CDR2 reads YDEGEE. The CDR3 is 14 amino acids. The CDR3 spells CASSQGHDTDTQYF. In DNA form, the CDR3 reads TGTGCCAGCAGCCAGGGACACGACACAGATACGCAGTATTTT.

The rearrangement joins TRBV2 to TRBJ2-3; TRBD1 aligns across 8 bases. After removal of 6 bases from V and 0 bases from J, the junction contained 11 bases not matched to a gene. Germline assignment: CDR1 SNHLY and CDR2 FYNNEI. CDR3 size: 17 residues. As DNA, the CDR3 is TGTGCCAGCAGCCAAGCCCTCAGACAGGGGAGCACAGATACGCAGTATTTT. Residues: CASSQALRQGSTDTQYF.

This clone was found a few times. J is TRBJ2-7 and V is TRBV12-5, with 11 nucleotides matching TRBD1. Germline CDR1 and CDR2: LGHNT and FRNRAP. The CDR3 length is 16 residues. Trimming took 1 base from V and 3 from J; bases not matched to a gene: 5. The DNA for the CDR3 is TGTGCTAGTGGTTTGGGGGGACAGGGGGGAGACTACGAGCAGTACTTC. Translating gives CASGLGGQGGDYEQYF.